The 22 T cell receptor beta chains listed next were all sequenced from one sample in a study of brain T cells in children with intractable seizures. Time point specified: blood from clinic visit 5 months post-surgery; TSC patient then seizure free. Some clones are missing from TCRdb's copy, which holds only in-frame ones; the method was immunoSEQ multiplex PCR. Here the sample spans 300,000 to 400,000 clones, about 94% being singletons. This specimen consisted of peripheral blood, obtained 4 to 6 months after surgery. The receptors shown here come from a boy under three years old with tuberous sclerosis and intractable seizures.

This sequence joins TRBV3-1 (or the pseudogene TRBV3-2) and TRBJ2-3, with D hard to call. The V end lost 0 bases, the J end lost 10 bases, and 8 bases lay between the germline ends. The CDR3 spans 12 residues. CDR1 and CDR2 (germline): LGHDT, YNNKEL (reference sequence). CDR3 in DNA: TGTGCCAGCAGCCAAGAGGCTTTGGCGCAGTATTTT. Encoded protein: CASSQEALAQYF.

Only one count was recorded for this clone. The chain joins TRBV6-5 to TRBJ1-5; no clear D gene. The CDR3 sequence is 15 residues long. Germline V gene data show CDR1 as MNHEY and CDR2 as SVGAGI. Trimming removed 0 bases from V and 5 bases from J, with 11 bases in between. DNA of the CDR3: TGTGCCAGCAGTTACTCGGGCGCAAGCCATCAGCCCCAGCATTTT. This codes for CASSYSGASHQPQHF.

V gene TRBV9 combines with J gene TRBJ1-5; unclear D gene. Trimming took off 0 bases at V and 3 bases at J, with 10 bases between the two ends. The CDR3 has 15 residues. CDR1 and CDR2 from the germline V gene are SGDLS and YYNGEE. As DNA, the CDR3 is TGTGCCAGCAGCGTAGACAGTAGAGACAATCAGCCCCAGCATTTT. Translating gives CASSVDSRDNQPQHF.

This chain joins TRBV4-1 and TRBJ2-3; 7 nucleotides line up with TRBD2. This CDR3 has 16 amino acids. J lost 0 bases, V lost 3 bases, and 6 bases had no gene match. Germline assignment: CDR1 MGHRA and CDR2 YSYEKL. CDR3 nucleotide sequence: TGCGCCAGCAGCCAGCCAGCGGGGTATAGCACAGATACGCAGTATTTT. This sequence encodes CASSQPAGYSTDTQYF.

V is TRBV9 and J is TRBJ1-1, with 7 nucleotides matching TRBD1. This CDR3 has 15 residues. The trim removed 3 bases at V and 4 bases at J, leaving 9 bases unmatched. CDR1 and CDR2 from the germline V gene are SGDLS and YYNGEE. For the CDR3, the DNA is TGTGCCAGCAGCGCCACCTCTGACAGGGTCACTGAAGCTTTCTTT. This codes for CASSATSDRVTEAFF.

The rearrangement joins TRBV6-6 to TRBJ2-1; D possibly matches TRBD1 or TRBD2 (5 bases each). Germline V gene data show CDR1 as MNHNY and CDR2 as SVGAGI (reference sequence). V was pared by 8 bases and J by 0 bases, with 5 bases between. The CDR3 spans 12 residues. The CDR3 nucleotides read TGTGCCAGCGGGACCTCCTACAATGAGCAGTTCTTC. It yields the protein CASGTSYNEQFF.

The V and J genes are TRBV12-2 and TRBJ1-2. TRBV12-2 is given as a pseudogene. The CDR3 runs to 15 residues. The CDR3 reads CASRSTGTVNYGYTF. In nucleotides, the CDR3 is TGTGCAAGTCGCTCGACCGGGACGGTAAACTATGGCTACACCTTC.

The rearrangement uses TRBV9 and TRBJ1-1; D is possibly TRBD1 (6 bases). This CDR3 spans 14 amino acids. The germline V gene has CDR1 SGDLS and CDR2 YYNGEE. The V and J ends lost 2 bases and 6 bases respectively, with 14 bases between them. CDR3 DNA: TGTGCCAGCAGCGTCGGATTGGGGGGCCCTGAAGCTTTCTTT. Translation: CASSVGLGGPEAFF.

This sequence joins TRBV24-1 and TRBJ2-1; D unclear. The CDR3 consists of 14 residues. The germline V and J ends were trimmed by 3 bases and 6 bases, with 11 bases remaining between them. Germline V gene data show CDR1 as KGHDR and CDR2 as SFDVKD. This CDR3 reads CATSDLSGPNEQFF. For the CDR3, the DNA is TGTGCCACCAGTGATCTCTCGGGCCCCAATGAGCAGTTCTTC.

V and J are TRBV18 and TRBJ2-3; TRBD2 matches at 11 bases. The V and J ends lost 5 bases and 4 bases, in that order; junction bases with no gene match: 5. This CDR3 spans 15 amino acids. CDR1 KGHSH and CDR2 LQKENI come from the germline V gene. The DNA of the CDR3 is TGTGCCAGCTCAAAGGGACTAGCGGACGCAGATACGCAGTATTTT. Protein: CASSKGLADADTQYF.

The CDR3 nucleotides read TGTGCCAGCACCGAGACTAGCGGGGGGGCCTCCTACGAGCAGTACTTC. Translating it yields CASTETSGGASYEQYF. V gene TRBV7-2 combines with J gene TRBJ2-7; 14 bases line up with TRBD2. The CDR3 extends over 16 amino acids. Germline V gives CDR1 SGHTA, CDR2 FQGNSA. The trim removed 7 bases at V and 0 bases at J, leaving 5 bases unmatched. The full variable domain, with the rest looked up from reference TRBV7-2 and TRBJ2-7, is GAGVSQSPSNKVTEKGKDVELRCDPISGHTALYWYRQSLGQGLEFLIYFQGNSAPDKSGLPSDRFSAERTGGSVSTLTIQRTQQEDSAVYLCASTETSGGASYEQYFGPGTRLTVT.

This rearrangement joins TRBV25-1 to TRBJ1-4, with D tentatively TRBD1 (5 bases). V was shortened by 6 bases and J by 7 bases, with 15 bases between the two germline ends. There are 14 residues in the CDR3. CDR1 is MGHDK, CDR2 SYGVNS, per germline. The CDR3 region has the DNA TGTGCCAGCAGGAGTCAGGACACAACTGAAAAACTGTTTTTT. Its translation: CASRSQDTTEKLFF.

A few counts support this clone. The chain joins TRBV7-9 to TRBJ2-7; no firm D call. The CDR3 runs to 13 residues. Trimming shortened V by 8 bases and J by 0 bases, and 11 bases separated the two germline ends. In germline, CDR1 is SEHNR, CDR2 FQNEAQ (reference sequence). The chain's CDR3 is CASGLLISYEQYF. The DNA of the CDR3 is TGTGCCAGCGGATTACTGATCTCCTACGAGCAGTACTTC.

The rearrangement joins TRBV12-3 or TRBV12-4 to TRBJ2-7; 11 bases align to TRBD2. This CDR3 region has 13 residues. V trimming: 5 bases; J trimming: 6 bases; junction bases outside the gene matches: 3. The CDR3 here is CASSQGLAAEQYF. In nucleotides, the CDR3 is TGTGCCAGCAGTCAGGGACTAGCGGCCGAGCAGTACTTC.

The chain has TRBV9 and TRBJ1-2; 8 bases fit TRBD1. This CDR3 spans 16 amino acids. Looked up from germline, CDR1 is SGDLS and CDR2 is YYNGEE. The V segment lost 4 bases and the J segment 6 bases; nucleotides outside the gene matches: 14. CDR3 amino acids: CASSSGTDRDEDGYTF. The CDR3 DNA reads TGTGCCAGCAGCTCAGGAACGGACAGGGACGAAGATGGCTACACCTTC. Full variable domain (outside the CDR3, taken from reference TRBV9 and TRBJ1-2): DSGVTQTPKHLITATGQRVTLRCSPRSGDLSVYWYQQSLDQGLQFLIQYYNGEERAKGNILERFSAQQFPDLHSELNLSSLELGDSALYFCASSSGTDRDEDGYTFGSGTRLTVV.

The genes are TRBV6-5 and TRBJ1-2; a weak D match, TRBD1 (6 bases). Trimming shortened V by 5 bases and J by 7 bases, and 17 bases separated the two germline ends. CDR1 and CDR2 from the germline V gene are MNHEY and SVGAGI. The CDR3 runs to 14 residues. The CDR3 loop is CASSQSDRNGGYTF. For the CDR3, the DNA is TGTGCCAGCAGTCAAAGTGACAGGAATGGTGGCTACACCTTC.

The DNA for the CDR3 is TGTGCCAGCAGTTTTTGGCAGGGGAGTCAGCCCCAGCATTTT. As protein: CASSFWQGSQPQHF. The chain carries TRBV6-5 and TRBJ1-5; the D gene is possibly TRBD1 (6 bases). Germline assignment: CDR1 MNHEY and CDR2 SVGAGI. The CDR3 consists of 14 residues. The V end lost 4 bases, the J end lost 6 bases, and 13 bases lay between the germline ends.

The chain carries TRBV28 and TRBJ2-7, with D hard to call. CDR1 is MDHEN and CDR2 is SYDVKM in the germline V gene. Trimming stripped 8 bases from V and 3 bases from J, with 8 bases between. The CDR3 contains 11 residues. The CDR3 nucleotides are TGTGCCAGCCGGGCAGGCTACGAGCAGTACTTC. Translated, it gives CASRAGYEQYF.

The CDR3 protein is CASTDREVNTIYF. As DNA, the CDR3 is TGTGCCAGTACCGACAGGGAAGTAAACACCATATATTTT. This chain joins TRBV21-1 and TRBJ1-3; the D call in the table, TRBD1, was not verified against the DNA. TRBV21-1 represents a pseudogene. There are 13 residues in the CDR3.

This sequence joins TRBV30 and TRBJ2-7; possibly TRBD1 for D (6 bases). Trimming stripped 0 bases from V and 5 bases from J, with 11 bases between. Per germline, CDR1 GTSNPN and CDR2 SVGIG (reference sequence). The CDR3 is 13 residues long. DNA of the CDR3: TGTGCCTGGAGTGTAAGGGGGATCCACGAGCAGTACTTC. Translation: CAWSVRGIHEQYF.

The chain has TRBV4-1 and TRBJ2-7, with 7 bases identical to TRBD2. With V trimmed by 2 bases and J by 4 bases, 11 bases remained unmatched. Germline V gives CDR1 MGHRA, CDR2 YSYEKL. This CDR3 region has 16 residues. The CDR3 DNA is TGCGCCAGCAGCCAACGAGAGGGCGGGAGCGTATACGAGCAGTACTTC. Translation gives CASSQREGGSVYEQYF.

The chain couples TRBV25-1 to TRBJ1-2, with D possibly being TRBD1 (6 bases). The CDR3 contains 13 residues. V shed 6 bases and J shed 2 bases, with 10 bases lying between them. Germline V gene sequence: CDR1 MGHDK, CDR2 SYGVNS. The CDR3 DNA sequence: TGTGCCAGCAGAGGGGGGGGAAACTATGGCTACACCTTC. Translation gives CASRGGGNYGYTF.